The clone carrying this TCR beta chain was detected ten times or more. Antigen: not known. These data originate in a study of beta chain features in type 1 diabetes. Overall study results and limits: Patients' naive, central memory and regulatory TCRB repertoires appeared more alike than those of healthy donors. Any role of HLA type in TCRB rearrangement remained unresolved here.

V lost 1 base and J 4 bases, leaving 13 bases between the germline ends. The CDR3 loop spans 15 amino acids. Germline V gives CDR1 LGHNA, CDR2 YSLEER. Every bit of the isolated RNA underwent reverse transcription, so sequencing read expressed TCRB transcripts. Sequenced by immunoSEQ multiplex PCR; TCRdb stores in-frame clones only, minus some. Of about 320,000 clones detected, 11% to 15% appear once; the ten largest clones hold more than 6.5%. The specimen sequenced was central memory CD4+ T cells from blood. The receptor comes from a man younger than 45 in good health. The chain carries TRBV4-3 and TRBJ1-1; D unresolved. The CDR3, as DNA: TGCGCCAGCAGCCAAGTCCCGGGTCGGGCCACTGAAGCTTTCTTT. Protein: CASSQVPGRATEAFF.